The text below deals with one T cell receptor beta chain. Its cognate antigen is unknown. V was clipped by 9 bases and J by 2 bases; unmatched bases: 4. This CDR3 has 14 residues. Germline V gene data show CDR1 as MGHDK and CDR2 as SYGVNS. The genomic DNA of each subset was split evenly across several immunoSEQ plates. Some clones are missing from TCRdb's copy, which holds only in-frame ones; the method was immunoSEQ multiplex PCR. The repertoire includes 1,500,000 or so clones, over 95% of them detected once, and 1.2% sits in the top ten. Those who donated, Caucasian adults without exception, all lived in Nashville, Tennessee. These data come from a study of shared clonotypes between healthy human individuals. Across the study: Serving as donors were two women and three men, whose ages spanned 18 to 49.

Study-level results: Sorted-subset samples were not fully sequenced, rarefaction indicated.

Sequencing was carried out using naive CD4+ T cells sorted from blood. Subset in this sample: CD45RA+ positively selected. This TCR derives from a young man in good health. The V gene is TRBV25-1, the J gene TRBJ2-1; 10 nucleotides line up with TRBD2. Written as DNA, the CDR3 is TGTGCCAGAGTAGCGGGAGGCCCCTACAATGAGCAGTTCTTC. Translating it yields CARVAGGPYNEQFF. Based on the CDR3 plus reference TRBV25-1 and TRBJ2-1, the full variable domain is EADIYQTPRYLVIGTGKKITLECSQTMGHDKMYWYQQDPGMELHLIHYSYGVNSTEKGDLSSESTVSRIRTEHFPLTLESARPSHTSQYLCARVAGGPYNEQFFGPGTRLTVL.